These 13 T cell receptor beta chains were all obtained from the same sample, sequenced in a study of OX40 agonist ivuxolimab in advanced cancers. TCRdb's copy holds only in-frame clones and misses some; the assay was immunoSEQ multiplex PCR. The sample lists approximately 74,000 clones; almost 90% were seen once. The sample in question was CD4+ or CD8+ T cells sorted from blood, obtained in a trial of the OX40 agonist ivuxolimab. Every receptor here comes from an adult with an advanced solid tumor such as melanoma, head and neck, liver or kidney cancer.

V and J are TRBV18 and TRBJ1-1; 8 nucleotides agree with TRBD1. Looked up from germline, CDR1 is KGHSH and CDR2 is LQKENI. The V gene end was trimmed by 1 base and the J gene end by 6 bases; junction bases not matched to a gene: 10. CDR3 length: 16 residues. CDR3 sequence: CASSPRGTGEGAEAFF. In DNA, the CDR3 is TGTGCCAGCTCACCACGGGGGACAGGAGAAGGTGCTGAAGCTTTCTTT.

CDR3 DNA sequence: TGTGCCAGCAGATACTCCGTCGGGGGTGAAGCTTTCTTT. Protein: CASRYSVGGEAFF. The chain couples TRBV6-4 to TRBJ1-1; a weak D match, TRBD1 (5 bases). The CDR3 length is 13 residues. Trimming removed 6 bases from V and 7 bases from J, with 15 bases in between. Germline V lookup: CDR1 MRHNA, CDR2 SNTAGT.

V and J are TRBV7-3 and TRBJ2-1, with 11 bases fitting TRBD2. The CDR3 contains 16 residues. Germline CDR1 and CDR2: SGHTA and FQGTGA. The V and J ends lost 3 bases and 6 bases, in that order; junction bases with no gene match: 7. This chain's CDR3 is CASSLTGTSGPNEQFF. The CDR3 region has the DNA TGTGCCAGCAGCTTGACCGGGACTAGCGGACCCAATGAGCAGTTCTTC.

The rearrangement joins TRBV28 to TRBJ1-5; 11 nucleotides align to TRBD1. Losses at the gene ends were 5 bases for V and 6 bases for J; bases not matched to a gene: 6. This CDR3 comprises 15 residues. In germline, CDR1 is MDHEN, CDR2 SYDVKM. CDR3 amino acids: CASSTGQGVFQPQHF. The CDR3 nucleotides are TGTGCCAGCAGTACGGGACAGGGGGTATTTCAGCCCCAGCATTTT.

This clone occurred a few times. The genes are TRBV7-6 and TRBJ2-1, with 11 bases aligning to TRBD2. The germline gives CDR1 SGHVS, CDR2 FNYEAQ. The CDR3 length is 15 residues. The V and J ends lost 1 base and 6 bases, in that order; junction bases with no gene match: 2. This CDR3 reads CASSLVAGGGNEQFF. Written as DNA, the CDR3 is TGTGCCAGCAGCTTAGTAGCGGGAGGGGGCAATGAGCAGTTCTTC.

The chain couples TRBV28 to TRBJ2-5; no firm D call. This CDR3 contains 15 residues. V lost 5 bases and J lost 4, with 17 bases in between. Germline CDR1 is MDHEN and CDR2 is SYDVKM. The CDR3 loop reads CASSDHLTRAETQYF. The CDR3, as DNA: TGTGCCAGCAGTGACCACCTCACAAGGGCAGAGACCCAGTACTTC.

The genes are TRBV6-5 and TRBJ1-2, with D perhaps matching TRBD1 (5 bases). Per the germline V gene, CDR1 is MNHEY and CDR2 is SVGAGI. The V end was cut by 0 bases, the J end by 4 bases, with 9 bases between. The CDR3 is 14 residues long. CDR3 nucleotides: TGTGCCAGCAGTTACTCAACAGGAGGCTATGGCTACACCTTC. It codes for CASSYSTGGYGYTF.

The chain has TRBV7-9 and TRBJ2-3; weak D call: TRBD2 (5 bases). Germline loops: CDR1 SEHNR, CDR2 FQNEAQ (reference sequence). CDR3 length: 15 residues. V lost 8 bases and J lost 6, with 21 bases in between. CDR3 amino acids: CASYQYQAGRDTQYF. The CDR3 nucleotides read TGTGCCAGCTACCAGTACCAGGCGGGTAGGGATACGCAGTATTTT.

J is TRBJ2-7 and V is TRBV6-5; D tentatively fits TRBD1 or TRBD2 (5 bases each). Germline CDR1 reads MNHEY; CDR2 reads SVGAGI. The CDR3 runs 13 residues. Trimming cost V 11 bases and J 3 bases, with 17 bases left between them. The CDR3, as DNA: TGTGCCGCGGGCCAGGGTCATCGCTACGAGCAGTACTTC. This translates into CAAGQGHRYEQYF.

V gene TRBV6-5 combines with J gene TRBJ2-1; D unresolved. The germline CDR1 and CDR2 sequences are MNHEY and SVGAGI. The CDR3 covers 13 residues. The V end lost 4 bases, the J end lost 4 bases, and 8 bases lay between the germline ends. The CDR3 region is CASSSQSYNEQFF. The CDR3 DNA reads as TGTGCCAGCAGTTCACAGAGTTACAATGAGCAGTTCTTC.

This chain links TRBV7-3 with TRBJ2-5; tentative D call: TRBD1 (6 bases). The V gene lost 5 bases and the J gene lost 6 bases, with 13 bases spanning the gap. The CDR3 extends over 13 amino acids. Germline loops: CDR1 SGHTA, CDR2 FQGTGA. CDR3: CASSPHREQTQYF. The CDR3 coding sequence is TGTGCCAGCAGCCCCCACAGGGAACAGACCCAGTACTTC.

This sequence joins TRBV2 and TRBJ1-2, with TRBD1 matching 8 bases. The CDR3 runs to 15 residues. Unmatched junction bases numbered 8, after V lost 3 bases and J lost 5 bases. Per the germline V gene, CDR1 is SNHLY and CDR2 is FYNNEI. The CDR3 region is CASSDPAGGRYGYTF. The CDR3 coding sequence is TGTGCCAGCAGTGACCCTGCAGGGGGCCGTTATGGCTACACCTTC.

The gene calls are TRBV7-2 and TRBJ2-7; 7 bases match TRBD1. Looked up from germline, CDR1 is SGHTA and CDR2 is FQGNSA. The CDR3 sequence is 15 residues long. The J segment lost 1 base and the V segment lost 5 bases, leaving 8 bases of the junction unmatched. CDR3 loop: CASSPTDRDSYEQYF. CDR3 DNA sequence: TGTGCCAGCAGCCCCACCGACAGGGATTCCTACGAGCAGTACTTC.